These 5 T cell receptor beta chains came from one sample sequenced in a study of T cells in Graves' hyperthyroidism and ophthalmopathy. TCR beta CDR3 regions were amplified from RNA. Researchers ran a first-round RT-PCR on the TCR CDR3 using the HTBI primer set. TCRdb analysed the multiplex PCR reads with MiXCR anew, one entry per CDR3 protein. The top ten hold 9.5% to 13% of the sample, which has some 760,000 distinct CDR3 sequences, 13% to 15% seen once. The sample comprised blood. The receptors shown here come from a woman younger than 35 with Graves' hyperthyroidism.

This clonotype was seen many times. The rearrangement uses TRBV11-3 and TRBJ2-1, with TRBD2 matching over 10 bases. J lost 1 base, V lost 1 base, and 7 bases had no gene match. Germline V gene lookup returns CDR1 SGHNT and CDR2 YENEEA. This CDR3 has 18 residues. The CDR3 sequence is CASSLGYEREGSYNEQFF. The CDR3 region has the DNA TGTGCCAGCAGCTTAGGGTACGAGCGGGAGGGTTCCTACAATGAGCAGTTCTTC.

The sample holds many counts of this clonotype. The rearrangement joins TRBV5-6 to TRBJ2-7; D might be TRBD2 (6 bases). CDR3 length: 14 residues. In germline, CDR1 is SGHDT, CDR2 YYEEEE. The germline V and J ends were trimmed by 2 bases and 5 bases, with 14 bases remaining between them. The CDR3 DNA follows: TGTGCCAGCAGCTTTGGACCGGGAGTGAACGAGCAGTACTTC. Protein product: CASSFGPGVNEQYF.

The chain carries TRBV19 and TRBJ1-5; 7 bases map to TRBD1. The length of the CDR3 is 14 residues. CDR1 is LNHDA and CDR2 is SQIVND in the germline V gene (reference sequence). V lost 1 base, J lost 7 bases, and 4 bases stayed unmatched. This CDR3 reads CASSIVAGGQPQHF. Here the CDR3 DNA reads TGTGCCAGTAGTATAGTGGCAGGGGGGCAGCCCCAGCATTTT.

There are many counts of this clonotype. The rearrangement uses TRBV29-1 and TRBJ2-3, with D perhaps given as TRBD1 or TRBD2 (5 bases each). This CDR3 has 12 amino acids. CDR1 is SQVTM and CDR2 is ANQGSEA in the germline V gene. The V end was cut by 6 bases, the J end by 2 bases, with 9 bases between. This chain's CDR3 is CSVGTDTDTQYF. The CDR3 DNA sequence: TGCAGCGTCGGGACGGACACAGATACGCAGTATTTT.

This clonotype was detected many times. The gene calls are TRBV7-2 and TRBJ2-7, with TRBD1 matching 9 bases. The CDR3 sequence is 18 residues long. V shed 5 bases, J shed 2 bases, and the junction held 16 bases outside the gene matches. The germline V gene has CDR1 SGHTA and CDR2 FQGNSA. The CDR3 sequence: CASSRNNRGTGRPYEQYF. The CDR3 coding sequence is TGTGCCAGCAGCCGAAACAACCGGGGGACAGGGAGGCCCTACGAGCAGTACTTC.